Below are 8 T cell receptor beta chains sequenced from a single sample in a study of response to subunit inactivated influenza vaccine. Each CDR3 protein is one row after TCRdb ran MiXCR on the RT-PCR reads. The profile shows roughly 710,000 distinct CDR3 sequences, less than 15% of them singletons. The sample in question was PBMCs from blood, obtained around 15 days before vaccination. The receptors stem from a man in his forties or fifties who received an inactivated influenza vaccine.

This chain links TRBV20-1 with TRBJ2-1; D unclear. The CDR3 loop spans 10 amino acids. Trimming stripped 6 bases from V and 6 bases from J, with 6 bases between. From germline, CDR1 is DFQATT and CDR2 SNEGSKA (reference sequence). The CDR3 DNA follows: TGCAGTGCCCGCTTCAATGAGCAGTTCTTC. This sequence encodes CSARFNEQFF.

This clonotype occurred a few times. This chain connects TRBV3-1 to TRBJ1-1; the D gene is possibly TRBD1 (5 bases). Germline V gene sequence: CDR1 LGHDT, CDR2 YNNKEL (reference sequence). The germline V and J ends were trimmed by 2 bases and 5 bases, with 6 bases remaining between them. The CDR3 extends over 12 amino acids. CDR3 nucleotides: TGTGCCAGCAGCCAATGGGGGACTGAAGCTTTCTTT. Protein sequence: CASSQWGTEAFF.

The chain recombines TRBV18 with TRBJ2-3; the D is unclear. Germline V lookup: CDR1 KGHSH, CDR2 LQKENI. V was cut by 4 bases and J by 6 bases, with 14 bases left in between. This CDR3 is built from 14 residues. CDR3 nucleotide sequence: TGTGCCAGCTCACTGACTCACCGTACGGATACGCAGTATTTT. Residues: CASSLTHRTDTQYF.

In its sample, this clonotype was seen many times. The gene calls are TRBV29-1 and TRBJ2-1; 7 bases map to TRBD1. Germline assignment: CDR1 SQVTM and CDR2 ANQGSEA. This CDR3 has 14 amino acids. V lost 3 bases and J lost 2; bases outside the gene matches: 4. The CDR3 reads CSVDIDRAYNEQFF. The CDR3 coding sequence is TGCAGCGTTGACATAGACAGGGCCTACAATGAGCAGTTCTTC.

This clonotype was detected ten times or more. This chain links TRBV7-9 with TRBJ2-7; 10 bases align to TRBD1. The CDR3 length is 15 residues. V lost 5 bases to trimming and J lost 0 bases; unmatched junction nucleotides: 4. Looked up from germline, CDR1 is SEHNR and CDR2 is FQNEAQ (reference sequence). This chain's CDR3 is CASSLGDRGSYEQYF. The CDR3 bases are TGTGCCAGCAGCCTGGGGGACAGGGGCTCCTACGAGCAGTACTTC.

The chain is built from TRBV5-1 and TRBJ2-7, with D tentatively TRBD1 (6 bases). The V gene lost 3 bases and the J gene lost 5 bases, with 21 bases spanning the gap. This CDR3 region has 16 residues. CDR1 and CDR2 (germline): SGHRS, YFSETQ. The CDR3 DNA is TGCGCCAGCAGCTCCCTTACAGGGTTACTCAAAGACGAGCAGTACTTC. Translating gives CASSSLTGLLKDEQYF.

The chain is built from TRBV15 and TRBJ2-5, with D tentatively TRBD1 or TRBD2 (5 bases each). Germline loops: CDR1 LNHNV, CDR2 YYDKDF (reference sequence). The CDR3 contains 17 residues. Trimming left V 3 bases short and J 5 bases short, with 22 bases between. The CDR3 reads CATSSRGRSGTSETQYF. The DNA of the CDR3 is TGTGCCACCAGCAGTAGGGGTCGGTCAGGGACGTCCGAGACCCAGTACTTC. Based on the CDR3 plus reference TRBV15 and TRBJ2-5, the full variable domain is DAMVIQNPRYQVTQFGKPVTLSCSQTLNHNVMYWYQQKSSQAPKLLFHYYDKDFNNEADTPDNFQSRRPNTSFCFLDIRSPGLGDTAMYLCATSSRGRSGTSETQYFGPGTRLLVL.

This sequence joins TRBV12-3 or TRBV12-4 and TRBJ2-2; D is uncertain. This CDR3 has 13 residues. V lost 6 bases and J 7 bases, leaving 12 bases between the germline ends. The CDR3: CASRALGIGELFF. CDR3 bases: TGTGCCAGCAGGGCCCTGGGCATCGGGGAGCTGTTTTTT.